These T cell receptor beta chains were read from a single sample in a study of T cell responses to AZD1222 COVID-19 vaccine. Libraries were prepared by immunoSEQ multiplex PCR; TCRdb keeps only in-frame clonotypes and omits some of them. Here the sample spans about 180,000 clones, approximately 90% being singletons. This material consisted of peripheral blood, taken 28 days after the second dose of the MenACWY control vaccine. These receptors originate from an adult who received the MenACWY meningococcal vaccine as a control. CDR3s include the opening cysteine and the closing phenylalanine or tryptophan. A D gene is named only where the DNA matches it firmly. Clone size is shown for a subset of rows, as once, few, many or a class of expanded clone.

>.|TRBJ2-7|TRBV6-5|.
CASSYSSAQDSYEQYF
TGTGCCAGCAGTTACTCTTCCGCCCAAGACTCCTACGAGCAGTACTTC
>once|TRBJ1-1|TRBV4-1|.
CASSQGPNTEAFF
TGCGCCAGCAGCCAAGGCCCCAACACTGAAGCTTTCTTT
>.|TRBJ1-5|TRBV25-1|TRBD1
CASSYRTGGPYSNQPQHF
TGTGCCAGCAGTTATAGGACAGGGGGACCTTATAGCAATCAGCCCCAGCATTTT
>once|TRBJ2-1|TRBV13|TRBD2
CASSSPLFLAENNEQFF
TGTGCCAGCAGCTCACCGTTGTTTCTAGCGGAGAACAATGAGCAGTTCTTC
>.|TRBJ1-4|TRBV4-3|TRBD1
CASSQDSRPTGREKLFF
TGCGCCAGCAGCCAAGATTCCCGACCGACAGGGAGGGAAAAACTGTTTTTT
>.|TRBJ2-1|TRBV12-3/TRBV12-4|TRBD2
CASSRTSPGEQFF
TGTGCCAGCAGCCGGACTAGTCCCGGCGAGCAGTTCTTC
>.|TRBJ2-2|TRBV6-2/TRBV6-3|.
CASSYSSAGELFF
TGTGCCAGCAGTTACTCGAGCGCCGGGGAGCTGTTTTTT
>.|TRBJ1-1|TRBV18|.
CASSPVGGTEAFF
TGTGCCAGCTCACCGGTCGGGGGCACTGAAGCTTTCTTT
>.|TRBJ1-1|TRBV28|.
CASSSHRLRTEAFF
TGTGCCAGCAGTTCGCACAGACTTAGGACTGAAGCTTTCTTT
>.|TRBJ1-1|TRBV19|.
CASSISMDTEAFF
TGTGCCAGTAGTATTTCGATGGACACTGAAGCTTTCTTT
>.|TRBJ1-1|TRBV5-5|TRBD1
CASSPGTAMNREAFF
TGTGCCAGCAGCCCTGGGACAGCGATGAACAGGGAAGCTTTCTTT
>.|TRBJ1-4|TRBV5-1|.
CASSPSNPGEKLFF
TGCGCCAGCAGCCCCAGCAATCCTGGCGAAAAACTGTTTTTT
>.|TRBJ2-1|TRBV19|.
CASSIGQVHDGEQFF
TGTGCCAGTAGTATAGGACAGGTTCATGATGGTGAGCAGTTCTTC
>once|TRBJ1-4|TRBV20-1|TRBD1
CSASGQGEEKLFF
TGCAGTGCTAGTGGACAGGGTGAGGAAAAACTGTTTTTT
>.|TRBJ1-5|TRBV21-1|.
CASSKRWVAGKGYSNQPQHF
TGTGCCAGCAGCAAACGGTGGGTGGCAGGGAAGGGATATAGCAATCAGCCCCAGCATTTT
>once|TRBJ1-1|TRBV5-4|TRBD1
CASSLETGGNTEAFF
TGTGCCAGCAGCTTGGAGACAGGGGGGAACACTGAAGCTTTCTTT
>.|TRBJ1-5|TRBV28|.
CASTIRGAEGTNQPQHF
TGTGCCAGCACCATAAGAGGAGCGGAGGGTACCAATCAGCCCCAGCATTTT
>.|TRBJ2-2|TRBV25-1|TRBD2
CASSESWGGNTGELFF
TGTGCCAGCAGTGAATCCTGGGGGGGGAACACCGGGGAGCTGTTTTTT
>.|TRBJ1-3|TRBV6-5|.
CASRENTIYF
TGTGCCAGCCGGGAAAACACCATATATTTT
>.|TRBJ1-2|TRBV18|TRBD1
CASSPESGTDYGYTF
TGTGCCAGCTCGCCTGAATCCGGGACAGACTATGGCTACACCTTC
>.|TRBJ2-7|TRBV30|TRBD1
CAWRESRYRDSSYEQYF
TGTGCCTGGAGGGAATCGCGCTACCGGGACAGCTCCTACGAGCAGTACTTC
>.|TRBJ2-7|TRBV12-3/TRBV12-4|.
CASMGVKEQYF
TGTGCCAGCATGGGGGTTAAGGAGCAGTACTTC
>.|TRBJ2-3|TRBV10-3|TRBD2
CAIMTSGYTDTQYF
TGTGCCATCATGACTAGCGGCTACACAGATACGCAGTATTTT
>.|TRBJ1-6|TRBV6-5|TRBD1
CASTPGQHGGSPLHF
TGTGCCAGCACCCCGGGACAGCACGGCGGATCACCCCTCCACTTT
>.|TRBJ1-1|TRBV24-1|.
CATSEVGNTEAFF
TGTGCCACCAGTGAAGTAGGGAACACTGAAGCTTTCTTT
>.|TRBJ1-4|TRBV30|.
CACFGFPDKLFF
TGTGCCTGTTTTGGTTTTCCGGATAAACTGTTTTTT
>.|TRBJ1-2|TRBV10-3|.
CAISEEGYGYTF
TGTGCCATCAGTGAGGAAGGGTATGGCTACACCTTC
>.|TRBJ2-5|TRBV5-6|.
CASSGWVRETQYF
TGTGCCAGCTCGGGCTGGGTCCGAGAGACCCAGTACTTC
>.|TRBJ2-7|TRBV7-2|.
CASSLTPDYEQYF
TGTGCCAGCAGCTTAACCCCCGACTACGAGCAGTACTTC
>.|TRBJ2-5|TRBV24-1|.
CATSDRETQYF
TGTGCCACCAGTGACCGAGAGACCCAGTACTTC
>.|TRBJ2-6|TRBV2|.
CASSEMGTDSGANVLTF
TGTGCCAGCAGTGAAATGGGCACCGACTCTGGGGCCAACGTCCTGACTTTC
>.|TRBJ2-7|TRBV6-2/TRBV6-3|.
CASSPAVTYEQYF
TGTGCCAGCAGTCCCGCAGTTACCTACGAGCAGTACTTC
>.|TRBJ1-5|TRBV4-3|TRBD1
CASSQEWTGDSNQPQHF
TGCGCCAGCAGCCAAGAATGGACAGGGGATAGCAATCAGCCCCAGCATTTT
>.|TRBJ1-5|TRBV24-1|.
CATPQIGGNQPQHF
TGTGCCACCCCTCAGATAGGGGGCAATCAGCCCCAGCATTTT
>.|TRBJ2-3|TRBV28|TRBD1
CASRGTGFTDTQYF
TGTGCCAGCAGGGGGACAGGGTTCACAGATACGCAGTATTTT
>.|TRBJ1-2|TRBV30|.
CAWKGGYSNYGYTF
TGTGCCTGGAAGGGGGGATACAGTAACTATGGCTACACCTTC
>.|TRBJ2-5|TRBV5-4|.
CASSLFRGKETQYF
TGTGCCAGCAGCTTGTTTCGGGGGAAAGAGACCCAGTACTTC